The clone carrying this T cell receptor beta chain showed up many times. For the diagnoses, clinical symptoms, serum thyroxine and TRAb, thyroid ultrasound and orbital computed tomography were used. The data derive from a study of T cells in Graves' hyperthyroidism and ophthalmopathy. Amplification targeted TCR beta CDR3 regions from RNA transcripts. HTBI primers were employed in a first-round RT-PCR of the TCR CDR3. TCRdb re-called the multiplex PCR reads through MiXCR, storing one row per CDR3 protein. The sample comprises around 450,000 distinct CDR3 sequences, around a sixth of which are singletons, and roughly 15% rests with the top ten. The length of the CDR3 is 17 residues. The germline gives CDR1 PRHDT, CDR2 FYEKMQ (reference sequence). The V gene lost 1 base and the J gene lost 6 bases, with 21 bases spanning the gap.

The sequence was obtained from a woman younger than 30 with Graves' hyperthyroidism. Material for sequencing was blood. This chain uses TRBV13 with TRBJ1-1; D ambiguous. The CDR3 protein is CASSLALRPVDGAEAFF. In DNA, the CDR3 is TGTGCCAGCAGCTTAGCCCTTCGACCAGTTGATGGGGCTGAAGCTTTCTTT.